This TCR beta chain was identified in a study of T cell repertoires in cytomegalovirus infection. Study at large: Public TCR beta signatures provided an indication of both CMV infection and a matching HLA type.

The study, taken as a whole, reports: Carriers of CMV plus the relevant HLA were identified by cumulative public TCR beta family frequency.

V lost 4 bases and J lost 2; bases outside the gene matches: 6. CDR3 length: 16 residues. Germline loops: CDR1 MGHDK, CDR2 SYGVNS. TCRdb re-called the reads with MiXCR, one entry per CDR3 protein. Here the sample spans 35,000 to 55,000 distinct CDR3 sequences, about 21% being singletons. This clonotype was seen a few times. The antigen is not known. This receptor was taken from a human donor in good health (CMV status not recorded). Some clones in this sample may be carry-over from other donors' samples. The chain joins TRBV25-1 to TRBJ1-5, with 9 bases lining up with TRBD1. The input for sequencing was CD8+ T cells from cultured PBMCs, taken from culture after CMV antigen stimulation. The CDR3 is CASSAGTGSRNQPQHF. The CDR3 DNA sequence: TGTGCCAGCAGTGCCGGGACAGGGAGCCGCAATCAGCCCCAGCATTTT.